Shown below are 21 T cell receptor beta chains from a single sample sequenced in a study of blood T cell repertoires in COVID-19. TCRdb keeps only in-frame clones here, not all; method: immunoSEQ multiplex PCR. The sample consists of fewer than 250,000 clones, around four fifths of them appearing once. The sequencing sample was made of PBMCs or T cells enriched from blood (not recorded which). The receptors were gathered from a woman between 45 and 60 years old who had been exposed to COVID-19.

This rearrangement joins TRBV6-2 or TRBV6-3 to TRBJ1-2; 7 bases agree with TRBD1. Germline-derived CDR1 and CDR2 are MNHEY and SVGEGT. The V and J ends lost 5 bases and 4 bases, in that order; junction bases with no gene match: 4. The CDR3 contains 13 residues. The CDR3 loop reads CASSASGGYGYTF. In DNA form, the CDR3 reads TGTGCCAGCAGTGCTTCAGGGGGCTATGGCTACACCTTC.

The V call is TRBV19, the J call TRBJ1-4; D may be TRBD1 (6 bases). The CDR3 covers 14 residues. V lost 4 bases and J lost 10, with 16 bases in between. Germline lookup yields CDR1 LNHDA and CDR2 SQIVND (reference sequence). CDR3 sequence (DNA): TGTGCCAGTAGTACTGGGACGGGGGGGCGAAAACTGTTTTTT. Protein: CASSTGTGGRKLFF.

In its sample, this clone was seen once. The identical CDR3 is also encoded by other nucleotide sequences in the sample. This chain connects TRBV7-3 to TRBJ2-6; no clear D. In germline, CDR1 is SGHTA, CDR2 FQGTGA. V lost 5 bases to trimming and J lost 4 bases, with 6 bases between them. The CDR3 consists of 13 residues. The CDR3 is CASSPSGANVLTF. The CDR3 DNA reads as TGTGCCAGCAGCCCTTCCGGGGCCAACGTCCTGACTTTC.

In this sample, this clone turned up once. This chain connects TRBV3-1 (or the pseudogene TRBV3-2) to TRBJ1-2, with D uncertain. Between the trimmed V and J ends, which lost 0 bases and 4 bases, there was a span of 9 bases. From germline, CDR1 is LGHDT and CDR2 YNNKEL (reference sequence). The CDR3 sequence is 14 residues long. CDR3 residues: CASSQDRDIYGYTF. The CDR3 region has the DNA TGTGCCAGCAGCCAAGATCGGGATATCTATGGCTACACCTTC.

This clone was found a few times. The rearrangement links TRBV2 to TRBJ1-2, with D possibly matching TRBD1 (5 bases). This CDR3 region has 14 residues. The germline V gene encodes CDR1 SNHLY and CDR2 FYNNEI. Trimming removed 9 bases from V and 3 bases from J, with 17 bases in between. For the CDR3, the DNA is TGTGCCAGTTCTCAGGGAGGCGACTACTATGGCTACACCTTC. Amino acids: CASSQGGDYYGYTF.

This clone came up a few times. The chain uses TRBV5-1 and TRBJ1-5; D is unclear. CDR3 length: 13 residues. Germline V CDR1 and CDR2: SGHRS, YFSETQ. Trimming removed 0 bases at V and 4 bases at J, with 5 bases between. The CDR3, as DNA: TGCGCCAGCAGCTTGGATTCGAATCAGCCCCAGCATTTT. This gives the protein CASSLDSNQPQHF. The full variable domain, its missing parts supplied by reference TRBV5-1 and TRBJ1-5, is KAGVTQTPRYLIKTRGQQVTLSCSPISGHRSVSWYQQTPGQGLQFLFEYFSETQRNKGNFPGRFSGRQFSNSRSEMNVSTLELGDSALYLCASSLDSNQPQHFGDGTRLSIL.

V and J are TRBV28 and TRBJ1-2; D gene uncertain. CDR3 length: 13 amino acids. Germline CDR1 and CDR2: MDHEN and SYDVKM. The V end was cut by 6 bases, the J end by 8 bases, with 16 bases between. CDR3 residues: CASSSGVLRGYTF. The CDR3 DNA is TGTGCCAGCAGCTCCGGGGTCCTGAGGGGCTACACCTTC.

The chain couples TRBV5-1 to TRBJ1-1; perhaps TRBD1 as D (6 bases). The CDR3 has 16 residues. The germline V gene has CDR1 SGHRS and CDR2 YFSETQ. The germline V and J ends were trimmed by 1 base and 0 bases, with 13 bases remaining between them. CDR3 sequence (DNA): TGCGCCAGCAGCTTGAGACAGGCTACCATGAACACTGAAGCTTTCTTT. Its translation: CASSLRQATMNTEAFF.

V is TRBV5-1 and J is TRBJ2-3; D may be TRBD1 (5 bases). Germline V gene lookup returns CDR1 SGHRS and CDR2 YFSETQ. The CDR3 totals 15 residues. Trimming removed 2 bases at V and 3 bases at J, with 13 bases between. CDR3 residues: CASSLQVSGTDTQYF. In DNA, the CDR3 is TGCGCCAGCAGCTTACAGGTCTCCGGGACAGATACGCAGTATTTT.

This sequence joins TRBV11-2 and TRBJ1-6, with 9 positions matching TRBD1. Germline CDR1 SGHAT, CDR2 FQNNGV. This CDR3 is built from 14 residues. The V and J ends lost 3 bases and 13 bases, in that order; junction bases with no gene match: 7. CDR3 protein: CASSLGQGRLPLHF. In DNA, the CDR3 is TGTGCCAGCAGCTTGGGACAGGGCCGTCTGCCCCTCCACTTT.

The chain joins TRBV4-1 to TRBJ1-1, with 10 bases matching TRBD1. There are 20 residues in the CDR3. Germline-derived CDR1 and CDR2 are MGHRA and YSYEKL. V dropped 5 bases and J dropped 6; count of bases not matched to a gene: 24. The CDR3 DNA sequence: TGCGCCAGCAGCTATAACACCGGGACAGGGGTGCTTGGAAGCCAACCTGAAGCTTTCTTT. Translation gives CASSYNTGTGVLGSQPEAFF.

This rearrangement joins TRBV7-8 to TRBJ2-2; D is perhaps TRBD2 (7 bases). This CDR3 is 16 amino acids long. The V gene lost 7 bases and the J gene lost 1 base, with 16 bases spanning the gap. Germline assignment: CDR1 SGHVS and CDR2 FQNEAQ. CDR3 DNA: TGTGCCAGCACCCCGAGGGGGGGACAGAACACCGGGGAGCTGTTTTTT. Translating gives CASTPRGGQNTGELFF.

The chain links TRBV5-1 to TRBJ2-1; possible D gene TRBD1, 5 bases. Germline V gene sequence: CDR1 SGHRS, CDR2 YFSETQ. This CDR3 has 14 residues. V was shortened by 4 bases and J by 6 bases, with 14 bases between the two germline ends. DNA of the CDR3: TGCGCCAGCAGCCAGGTCAAGGGGCTCAATGAGCAGTTCTTC. Protein product: CASSQVKGLNEQFF.

V gene TRBV5-1 combines with J gene TRBJ2-3; perhaps TRBD2 as D (6 bases). Trimming took 3 bases from V and 0 from J, leaving 20 bases between them. The CDR3 runs to 18 residues. Looked up from germline, CDR1 is SGHRS and CDR2 is YFSETQ. This chain's CDR3 is CASSSQPASATSTDTQYF. As DNA, the CDR3 is TGCGCCAGCAGCTCCCAGCCCGCTAGCGCGACTAGCACAGATACGCAGTATTTT. The whole variable domain, filled in from reference TRBV5-1 and TRBJ2-3, reads KAGVTQTPRYLIKTRGQQVTLSCSPISGHRSVSWYQQTPGQGLQFLFEYFSETQRNKGNFPGRFSGRQFSNSRSEMNVSTLELGDSALYLCASSSQPASATSTDTQYFGPGTRLTVL.

The chain joins TRBV5-7 to TRBJ1-2; D perhaps matches TRBD1 (6 bases). TRBV5-7 is annotated as an ORF whose role is uncertain. Trimming pared 4 bases from V and 8 bases from J, leaving 15 bases between. The CDR3 consists of 13 residues. The CDR3 DNA reads as TGTGCCAGCAGCGAGAGACAGGCCGGAGGCTACACCTTC. This sequence encodes CASSERQAGGYTF.

The V and J genes are TRBV5-1 and TRBJ2-7; 10 positions match TRBD1. J was trimmed by 4 bases and V by 0 bases; bases with no gene match: 10. Germline CDR1 reads SGHRS; CDR2 reads YFSETQ. The CDR3 is 17 amino acids. CDR3 in amino acids: CASSLATRGDRGYEQYF. The DNA of the CDR3 is TGCGCCAGCAGCTTGGCTACAAGAGGGGACAGGGGATACGAGCAGTACTTC.

The chain links TRBV6-2 or TRBV6-3 to TRBJ2-7, with D perhaps TRBD1 (7 bases). Trimming left V 0 bases short and J 2 bases short, with 11 bases between. Germline CDR1 is MNHEY and CDR2 is SVGEGT. The CDR3 runs 15 residues. CDR3 sequence (DNA): TGTGCCAGCAGTTACTCGGAGGGGACAGCCTACGAGCAGTACTTC. As protein: CASSYSEGTAYEQYF.

The gene calls are TRBV12-3 or TRBV12-4 and TRBJ1-1; no clear D gene. The CDR3 has 13 amino acids. The ends were cut back, 5 bases at V and 3 bases at J, with 10 bases in the middle. The CDR3 DNA reads as TGTGCCAGCAGTGCGCGGGCTGACACTGAAGCTTTCTTT. Its translation is CASSARADTEAFF.

This chain links TRBV14 with TRBJ2-2; D is perhaps TRBD2 (5 bases). V dropped 1 base and J dropped 7 bases, with 13 bases sitting between them. The germline V gene has CDR1 SGHDN and CDR2 FVKESK. CDR3 length: 15 residues. The CDR3 is CASSQGGGRSGELFF. CDR3 DNA sequence: TGTGCCAGCAGCCAAGGAGGAGGTCGAAGCGGGGAGCTGTTTTTT. Variable domain in full (rest from reference TRBV14 and TRBJ2-2): EAGVTQFPSHSVIEKGQTVTLRCDPISGHDNLYWYRRVMGKEIKFLLHFVKESKQDESGMPNNRFLAERTGGTYSTLKVQPAELEDSGVYFCASSQGGGRSGELFFGEGSRLTVL.

Regarding this clone: This CDR3 is also generated by other DNA sequences in the sample. CDR3 protein: CASSLQGNTEAFF. CDR3 sequence (DNA): TGTGCCAGCAGCCTACAGGGGAACACTGAAGCTTTCTTT. This chain links TRBV11-3 with TRBJ1-1, with D tentatively TRBD1 (6 bases). Germline V gene sequence: CDR1 SGHNT, CDR2 YENEEA. The CDR3 totals 13 residues. V lost 5 bases and J 1 base, leaving 8 bases between the germline ends.

The rearrangement joins TRBV11-2 to TRBJ2-7, with D tentatively TRBD1 (6 bases). The CDR3 spans 14 residues. Germline CDR1 SGHAT, CDR2 FQNNGV. V dropped 6 bases and J dropped 0 bases, with 12 bases sitting between them. CDR3 bases: TGTGCCAGCAGTCTAGGGGGAACCTCCTACGAGCAGTACTTC. Protein: CASSLGGTSYEQYF.